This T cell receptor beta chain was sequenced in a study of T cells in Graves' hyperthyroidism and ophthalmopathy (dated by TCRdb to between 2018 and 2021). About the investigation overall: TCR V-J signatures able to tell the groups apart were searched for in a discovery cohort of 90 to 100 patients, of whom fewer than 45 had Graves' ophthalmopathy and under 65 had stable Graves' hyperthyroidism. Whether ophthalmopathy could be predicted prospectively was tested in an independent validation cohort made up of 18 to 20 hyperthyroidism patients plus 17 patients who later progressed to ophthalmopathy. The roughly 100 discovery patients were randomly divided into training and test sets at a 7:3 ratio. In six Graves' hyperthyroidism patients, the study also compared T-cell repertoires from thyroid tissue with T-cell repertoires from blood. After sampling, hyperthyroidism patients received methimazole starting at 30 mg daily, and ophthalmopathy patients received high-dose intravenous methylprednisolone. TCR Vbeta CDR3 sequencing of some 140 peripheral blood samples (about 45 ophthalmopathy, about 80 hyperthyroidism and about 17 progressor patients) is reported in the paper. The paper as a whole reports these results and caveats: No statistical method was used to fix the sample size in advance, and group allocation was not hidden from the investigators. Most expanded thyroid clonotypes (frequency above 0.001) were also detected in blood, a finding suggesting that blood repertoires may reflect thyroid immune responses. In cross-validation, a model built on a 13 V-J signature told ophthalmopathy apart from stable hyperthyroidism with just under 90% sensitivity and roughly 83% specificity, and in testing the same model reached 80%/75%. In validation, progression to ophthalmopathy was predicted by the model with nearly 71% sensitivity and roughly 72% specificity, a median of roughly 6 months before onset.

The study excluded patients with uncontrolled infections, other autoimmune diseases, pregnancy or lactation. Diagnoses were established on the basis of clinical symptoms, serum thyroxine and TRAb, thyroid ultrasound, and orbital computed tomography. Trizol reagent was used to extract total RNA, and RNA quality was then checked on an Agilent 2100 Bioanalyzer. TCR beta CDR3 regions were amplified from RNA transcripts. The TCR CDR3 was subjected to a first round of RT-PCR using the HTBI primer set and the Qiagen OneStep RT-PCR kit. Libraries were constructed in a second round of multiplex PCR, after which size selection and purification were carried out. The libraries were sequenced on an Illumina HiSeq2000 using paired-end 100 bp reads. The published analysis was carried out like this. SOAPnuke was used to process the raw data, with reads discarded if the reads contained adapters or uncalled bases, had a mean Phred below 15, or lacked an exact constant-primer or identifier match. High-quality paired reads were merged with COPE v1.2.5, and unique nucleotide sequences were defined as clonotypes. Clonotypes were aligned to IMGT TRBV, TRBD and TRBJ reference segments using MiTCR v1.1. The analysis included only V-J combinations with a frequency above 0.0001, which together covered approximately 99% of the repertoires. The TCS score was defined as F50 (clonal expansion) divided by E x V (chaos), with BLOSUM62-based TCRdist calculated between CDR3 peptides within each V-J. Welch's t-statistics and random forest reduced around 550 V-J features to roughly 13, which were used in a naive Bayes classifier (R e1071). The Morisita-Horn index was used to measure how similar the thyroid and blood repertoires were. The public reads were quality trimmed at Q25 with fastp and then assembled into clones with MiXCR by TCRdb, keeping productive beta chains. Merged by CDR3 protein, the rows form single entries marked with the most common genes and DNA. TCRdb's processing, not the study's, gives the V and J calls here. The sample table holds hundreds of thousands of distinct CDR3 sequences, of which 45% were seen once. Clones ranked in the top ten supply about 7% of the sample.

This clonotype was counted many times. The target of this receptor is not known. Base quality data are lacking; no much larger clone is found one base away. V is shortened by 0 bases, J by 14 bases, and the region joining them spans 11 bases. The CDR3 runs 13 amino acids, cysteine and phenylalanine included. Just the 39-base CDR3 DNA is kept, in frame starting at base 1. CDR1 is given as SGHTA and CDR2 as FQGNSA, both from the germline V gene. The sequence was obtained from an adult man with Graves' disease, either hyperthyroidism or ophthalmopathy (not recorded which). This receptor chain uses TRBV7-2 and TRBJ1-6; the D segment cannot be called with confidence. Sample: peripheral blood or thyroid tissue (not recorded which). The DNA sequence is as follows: TGTGCCAGCAGCTTAGCCCCGGAGCGGACCCTCCACTTT. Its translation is CASSLAPERTLHF.